A selection of T cell receptor beta chains follows, all from one sample in a study of blood T cell repertoires in COVID-19. TCRdb keeps only in-frame clones here, not all; method: immunoSEQ multiplex PCR. Of about 260,000 clones in the sample, roughly 90% were seen once. The sample was peripheral blood. The receptor set was obtained from a human donor in a cohort sampled during active COVID-19. The CDR3 runs from the conserved cysteine through the conserved F or W. The D gene is left open where the match is weak. The listing skips clone size in some rows; elsewhere it reads once, few, many or a size class.

v_call	j_call	clone_size	d_call	cdr3_nt	cdr3_aa
TRBV19	TRBJ2-5	-	-	TGTGCCAGTAGTATCTCGGACAGAAAAGAGACCCAGTACTTC	CASSISDRKETQYF
TRBV2	TRBJ1-4	-	TRBD1	TGTGCCAGCAGTAGGGACAGGGGGCTTCGGGAAAAACTGTTTTTT	CASSRDRGLREKLFF
TRBV3-1/TRBV3-2	TRBJ2-1	few	-	TGTGCCAGCAGCCAAGACGGTAATGAGCAGTTCTTC	CASSQDGNEQFF
TRBV11-2	TRBJ1-1	-	TRBD1	TGTGCCAGCAGCTTCCAGGGGGTAGACACTGAAGCTTTCTTT	CASSFQGVDTEAFF
TRBV9	TRBJ1-2	-	-	TGTGCCAGCAGCGTAGTAGACTATGGCTACACCTTC	CASSVVDYGYTF
TRBV19	TRBJ2-3	-	-	TGTGCCAGTATCGGGGGAGAGGCAGATACGCAGTATTTT	CASIGGEADTQYF
TRBV7-9	TRBJ2-3	-	-	TGTGCCAGCAGCTTTGCCGGGTCAGATACGCAGTATTTT	CASSFAGSDTQYF
TRBV5-6	TRBJ2-7	-	-	TGTGCCAGCAGTTTTGACGGGTACGAGCAGTACTTC	CASSFDGYEQYF
TRBV13	TRBJ1-2	-	TRBD1	TGTGCCAGCAGCTTAGGCTGGACAGGGATGTATGGCTACACCTTC	CASSLGWTGMYGYTF
TRBV13	TRBJ2-7	-	-	TGTGCCAGCAGCTTAGGCATGACTAGGGAGCAGTACTTC	CASSLGMTREQYF
TRBV5-4	TRBJ2-4	few	TRBD1	TGTGCCAGCAGCTCGGACAGGGGAGAGAAAAACATTCAGTACTTC	CASSSDRGEKNIQYF
TRBV6-5	TRBJ1-6	once	-	TGTGCCAGCAGACAGGGATTTGGGGATTCACCCCTCCACTTT	CASRQGFGDSPLHF
TRBV28	TRBJ2-7	-	TRBD2	TGTGCCAGCAGTTTTGGACTAGCGGACTTCGCCTACGAGCAGTACTTC	CASSFGLADFAYEQYF
TRBV7-8	TRBJ2-7	-	TRBD2	TGTGCCAGCAGCTTAGGACTAGCGGGGTCCTTATCCTACGAGCAGTACTTC	CASSLGLAGSLSYEQYF
TRBV15	TRBJ1-2	once	TRBD1	TGTGCCACCAGCAGAGCCATGACAGGGGCGATCGGCGGCTACACCTTC	CATSRAMTGAIGGYTF
TRBV10-1	TRBJ2-3	-	TRBD2	TGCGCCAGCAGTCCGGTTAGCGGGGGGGCAGATACGCAGTATTTT	CASSPVSGGADTQYF
TRBV30	TRBJ1-5	once	TRBD1	TGTGCCTGGAGCCCAACTCGGGACAGTAATAGCAATCAGCCCCAGCATTTT	CAWSPTRDSNSNQPQHF